Reported below is one T cell receptor beta chain. Its antigen is currently unknown. Each CDR3 protein gets one entry after TCRdb re-called the 5' RACE reads with MiXCR. The repertoire holds hundreds of thousands of distinct CDR3 sequences, with around 12% as singletons. Deletions cut 6 bases from V and 3 bases from J, with 15 bases between. Germline V gene data show CDR1 as SQVTM and CDR2 as ANQGSEA. There are 14 residues in the CDR3. The source of the sample is a study of T cells after yellow fever vaccination. Whole-study results and caveats: Subsequent to the booster, the majority of primary-vaccination clones reappeared (96% CD4, about 90% CD8).

Sequenced material: PBMCs, taken on the day of the yellow fever booster vaccination. The receptor was isolated from a young man who received the YFV17D yellow fever vaccine. The V and J genes are TRBV29-1 and TRBJ2-1, with D maybe TRBD2 (5 bases). CDR3 in amino acids: CSVESGARYNEQFF. Here the CDR3 DNA reads TGCAGCGTGGAAAGCGGAGCCCGCTACAATGAGCAGTTCTTC.